The rows below give T cell receptor beta chains drawn from one sample of a study of CD8+CD57+ T cells in acquired aplastic anemia. TCRdb re-derived calls from the reads in MiXCR, one entry per CDR3 protein. This sample has about 58,000 distinct CDR3 sequences; approximately 50% occur once, and the top ten carry roughly 15%. Sequencing was carried out using sorted CD4+, CD8+, or CD8+CD57+ T cells (not recorded which) from PBMCs. The receptor set was obtained from a human donor with aplastic anemia. The CDR3 runs from the conserved cysteine through the conserved F or W. D genes are given only for firm matches. Not all rows give a size; the values are once, few, many and, for expanded clones, a class.

clone size	V gene	J gene	D gene	CDR3 protein	CDR3 DNA
once	TRBV2	TRBJ1-2	.	CASDQDYGYTF	TGTGCCAGCGATCAGGACTATGGCTACACCTTC
.	TRBV10-3	TRBJ2-2	.	CAISESTEALFF	TGTGCCATCAGTGAGTCCACGGAGGCGCTGTTTTTT
.	TRBV20-1	TRBJ2-7	.	CSAGTYEQYF	TGCAGTGCCGGAACCTACGAGCAGTACTTC
.	TRBV19	TRBJ2-4	.	CASSTHVWGGKNIQYF	TGTGCCAGTAGTACTCATGTCTGGGGCGGCAAAAACATTCAGTACTTC
.	TRBV24-1	TRBJ1-1	.	CATSDSGGPEAFF	TGTGCCACCAGTGACTCCGGGGGGCCTGAAGCTTTCTTT
many	TRBV7-3	TRBJ2-3	.	CASSPLGGAQDTQYF	TGTGCCAGCAGCCCCCTTGGGGGGGCACAAGATACGCAGTATTTT
medium-sized	TRBV10-3	TRBJ2-7	.	CAISAPQGGGFGEQYF	TGTGCCATCAGTGCCCCACAGGGAGGTGGCTTCGGCGAGCAGTACTTC
few	TRBV25-1	TRBJ2-1	TRBD2	CASSILAGDYNEQFF	TGTGCCAGCAGTATACTAGCGGGAGACTACAATGAGCAGTTCTTC
many	TRBV7-3	TRBJ2-5	TRBD2	CASSFSGGKKQTQYF	TGTGCCAGCAGCTTTAGCGGGGGGAAGAAACAGACCCAGTACTTC
.	TRBV25-1	TRBJ1-2	TRBD1	CASSPQGQGQYGYTF	TGTGCCAGCAGTCCACAGGGACAGGGACAATATGGCTACACCTTC
many	TRBV7-2	TRBJ2-2	.	CASSLTGELFF	TGTGCCAGCAGCCTCACCGGGGAGCTGTTTTTT
many	TRBV12-3/TRBV12-4	TRBJ2-1	TRBD1	CASSLRTGQHEQFF	TGTGCCAGCAGTCTCCGGACAGGGCAGCACGAGCAGTTCTTC
.	TRBV7-3	TRBJ1-4	.	CASSCRVQRSKTNEKLFF	TGTGCCAGCAGCTGCAGGGTACAGAGGTCCAAGACTAATGAAAAACTGTTTTTT